A selection of T cell receptor beta chains follows, all from one sample in a study of spatial heterogeneity in lung cancer. TCRdb passed the 5' RACE reads through MiXCR, listing each CDR3 protein once. Of around 23,000 distinct CDR3 sequences listed, about 3.5% are singletons. The sequences come from PBMCs, collected at surgery. Receptors were obtained from a female donor with early-stage non-small cell lung cancer. Both conserved end residues are part of each CDR3. Each record gives: V gene, J gene, D gene, clone size, CDR3 protein, CDR3 DNA. A D gene is named only where the DNA matches it firmly. The size of a clone is reported for some rows only, either as once, few or many, or as a class for expanded clones.

TRBV7-2	TRBJ2-1	-	many	CASSYDLGSYNEQFF	TGTGCCAGCAGTTACGACCTGGGCTCCTACAATGAGCAGTTCTTC
TRBV20-1	TRBJ2-5	TRBD1	many	CSARPIQGQETQYF	TGCAGTGCCAGACCAATACAGGGGCAGGAGACCCAGTACTTC
TRBV30	TRBJ1-1	-	many	CACFYTEAFF	TGTGCCTGCTTTTACACTGAAGCTTTCTTT
TRBV27	TRBJ1-1	-	many	CASVSLGTEAFF	TGTGCCAGCGTGAGTTTGGGCACTGAAGCTTTCTTT
TRBV10-3	TRBJ2-1	-	many	CAISEGLFNEQFF	TGTGCCATCAGTGAAGGACTATTCAATGAGCAGTTCTTC
TRBV11-2	TRBJ2-7	-	few	CASSLALAYEQYF	TGTGCCAGCAGCTTAGCCCTAGCTTACGAGCAGTACTTC
TRBV6-1	TRBJ2-1	-	many	CASRPPVRIYNEQFF	TGTGCCAGCAGGCCCCCGGTCCGCATCTACAATGAGCAGTTCTTC
TRBV9	TRBJ2-7	TRBD2	-	CASSRESSGKTYEQYF	TGTGCCAGCAGCCGAGAAAGTAGCGGGAAGACCTACGAGCAGTACTTC
TRBV7-9	TRBJ2-5	-	many	CASSEMWDQETQYF	TGTGCCAGCAGCGAGATGTGGGACCAAGAGACCCAGTACTTC
TRBV29-1	TRBJ2-1	TRBD1	medium-sized	CSAEGQGNEQFF	TGCAGCGCCGAAGGACAGGGCAATGAGCAGTTCTTC
TRBV6-1	TRBJ2-7	-	many	CASRVRGSFYEQYF	TGTGCCAGCAGAGTTAGGGGTTCGTTCTACGAGCAGTACTTC
TRBV7-8	TRBJ2-1	TRBD2	many	CASSSPTSGWGNEQFF	TGTGCCAGCAGCTCGCCGACTAGCGGCTGGGGGAATGAGCAGTTCTTC
TRBV9	TRBJ2-2	-	many	CASSVDNLYTGELFF	TGTGCCAGCAGCGTAGATAACCTATACACCGGGGAGCTGTTTTTT
TRBV5-1	TRBJ2-5	-	few	CASSLRGSGVETQYF	TGCGCCAGCAGCTTGCGAGGGAGTGGGGTGGAGACCCAGTACTTC
TRBV20-1	TRBJ2-3	TRBD2	medium-sized	CSAPSGSPDTQYF	TGCAGTGCTCCTAGCGGAAGCCCCGATACGCAGTATTTT
TRBV6-6	TRBJ1-4	TRBD1	-	CASRQGRGEKLFF	TGTGCCAGCAGACAGGGGAGAGGTGAAAAACTGTTTTTT
TRBV20-1	TRBJ2-1	-	many	CSARRTTYNEQFF	TGCAGTGCCCGCCGGACTACCTACAATGAGCAGTTCTTC
TRBV27	TRBJ1-4	-	many	CASSLLVNEKLFF	TGTGCCAGCAGTTTATTAGTTAATGAAAAACTGTTTTTT
TRBV5-1	TRBJ2-7	TRBD2	many	CASSSPSGRASDEQYF	TGCGCCAGCAGCTCCCCTAGCGGGAGGGCCTCGGACGAGCAGTACTTC
TRBV7-9	TRBJ2-7	TRBD2	many	CASSLGAGEKYEQYF	TGTGCCAGCAGCTTAGGAGCGGGAGAGAAGTACGAGCAGTACTTC
TRBV10-3	TRBJ2-7	-	many	CAISESAASEQYF	TGTGCCATCAGTGAGTCGGCGGCTTCCGAGCAGTACTTC
TRBV11-2	TRBJ2-3	TRBD2	medium-sized	CASSSGLAADTQYF	TGTGCCAGCAGCTCGGGACTAGCCGCAGATACGCAGTATTTT
TRBV7-6	TRBJ2-1	TRBD1	many	CASSPTGQGPNEQFF	TGTGCCAGCAGCCCGACGGGACAGGGGCCCAATGAGCAGTTCTTC
TRBV18	TRBJ2-1	-	-	CASSPPNMGQQFF	TGTGCCAGCTCACCACCTAATATGGGACAGCAGTTCTTC
TRBV27	TRBJ1-5	-	many	CASSLSGPFSNQPQHF	TGTGCCAGCAGTTTATCGGGACCGTTTAGCAATCAGCCCCAGCATTTT
TRBV3-1	TRBJ2-1	TRBD2	many	CASSPSGGRSSYEQFF	TGTGCCAGCAGCCCCAGCGGCGGGAGGTCATCATATGAGCAGTTCTTC